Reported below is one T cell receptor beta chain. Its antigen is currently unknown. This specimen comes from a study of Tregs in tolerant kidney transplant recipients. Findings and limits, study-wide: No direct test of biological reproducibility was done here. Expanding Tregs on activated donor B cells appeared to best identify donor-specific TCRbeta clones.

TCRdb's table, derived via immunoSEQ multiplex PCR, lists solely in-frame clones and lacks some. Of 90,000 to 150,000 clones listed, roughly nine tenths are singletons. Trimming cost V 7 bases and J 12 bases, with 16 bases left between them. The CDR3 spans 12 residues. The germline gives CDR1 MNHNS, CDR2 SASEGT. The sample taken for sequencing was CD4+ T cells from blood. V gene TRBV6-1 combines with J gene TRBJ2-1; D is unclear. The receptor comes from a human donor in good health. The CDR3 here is CASTQNRWGQFF. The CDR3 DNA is TGTGCCAGCACCCAAAATCGGTGGGGGCAGTTCTTC.